This TCR beta chain appears in the sequencing data of a study of blood T cell repertoires in COVID-19. Study-level background: Samples taken during acute and convalescent COVID-19 were collected in the United States, Italy and Spain. PBMCs, B-cell-depleted T cells, or T cells were the source of the cDNA or gDNA that made up the material.

V lost 9 bases to trimming and J lost 7 bases; unmatched junction nucleotides: 11. Germline CDR1 and CDR2: KGHDR and SFDVKD. The CDR3 contains 14 residues. In the original analysis: Counts of nucleated cells, estimated from reference gene primer amplification, were obtained. TCRdb's copy holds only in-frame clones and misses some; the assay was immunoSEQ multiplex PCR. The V and J calls and clone size are taken from that table; D and trimming were inferred from the DNA. Among hundreds of thousands of clones, roughly nine tenths were seen once, and the ten largest hold 0.9% to 1.1%. Recovered participants had two consecutive negative NP/OP PCR tests, healthcare professional clearance, or symptom resolution.

The V and J genes are TRBV24-1 and TRBJ1-1, with 9 bases identical to TRBD1. This clonotype was sampled from a man between 18 and 29 years old who had recovered from COVID-19. Sequencing used PBMCs or T cells enriched from blood (not recorded which). The CDR3 reads CATAGTGYPSEAFF. CDR3 bases: TGTGCCACCGCTGGGACAGGGTACCCCAGTGAAGCTTTCTTT.